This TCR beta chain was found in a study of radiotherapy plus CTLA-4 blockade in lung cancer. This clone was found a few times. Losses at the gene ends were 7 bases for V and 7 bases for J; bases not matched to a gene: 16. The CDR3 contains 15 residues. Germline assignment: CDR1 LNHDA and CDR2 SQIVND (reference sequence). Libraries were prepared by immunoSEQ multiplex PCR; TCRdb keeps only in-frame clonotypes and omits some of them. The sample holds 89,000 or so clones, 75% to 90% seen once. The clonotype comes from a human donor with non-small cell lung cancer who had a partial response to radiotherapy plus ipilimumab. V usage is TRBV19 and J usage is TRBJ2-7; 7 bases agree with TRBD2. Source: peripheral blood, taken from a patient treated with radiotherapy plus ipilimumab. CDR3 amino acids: CASTSSGGSLGEQYF. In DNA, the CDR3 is TGTGCCAGTACCTCCTCTGGCGGGAGCTTGGGGGAGCAGTACTTC.